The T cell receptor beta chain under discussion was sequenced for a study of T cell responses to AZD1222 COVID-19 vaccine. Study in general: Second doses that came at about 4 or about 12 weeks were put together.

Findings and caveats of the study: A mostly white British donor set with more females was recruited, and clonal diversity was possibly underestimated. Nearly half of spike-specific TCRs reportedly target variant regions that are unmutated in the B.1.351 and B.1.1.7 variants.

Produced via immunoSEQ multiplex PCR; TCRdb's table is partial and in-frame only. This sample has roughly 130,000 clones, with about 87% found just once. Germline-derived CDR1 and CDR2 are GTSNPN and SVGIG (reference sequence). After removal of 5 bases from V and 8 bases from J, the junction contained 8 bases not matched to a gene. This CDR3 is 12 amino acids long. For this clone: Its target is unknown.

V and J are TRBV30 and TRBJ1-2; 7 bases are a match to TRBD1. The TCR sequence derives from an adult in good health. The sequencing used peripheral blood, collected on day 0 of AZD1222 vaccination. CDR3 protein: CAWEGGARGYTF. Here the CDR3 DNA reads TGTGCCTGGGAAGGGGGCGCCCGCGGCTACACCTTC.